These 23 T cell receptor beta chains were sequenced from one sample in a study of T cells in Graves' hyperthyroidism and ophthalmopathy (dated by TCRdb to the late 2010s). The library was generated by multiplex PCR. The sequencer listed for this sample is Illumina HiSeq 2000. The TCR beta CDR3 regions were amplified from RNA transcripts. The first round of RT-PCR for the TCR CDR3 was performed with the HTBI primer set and the Qiagen OneStep RT-PCR kit. TCRdb reran the public reads through fastp at Q25 and MiXCR, keeping productive beta chains. Each entry is one CDR3 protein sequence, shown with its most common DNA and genes. The sample has about 290,000 distinct CDR3 sequences on record, roughly 13% of them singletons. The top ten constitute around 8% of the sample. The source material was blood. The receptor source for this set is a woman aged 40 to 55 with Graves' hyperthyroidism.

Here the CDR3 DNA reads TGTGCCAGCAGTTTAGAGGGGGGCACAAGGACCCACTATGGCTACACCTTC. This codes for CASSLEGGTRTHYGYTF. The V call is TRBV27, the J call TRBJ1-2; D perhaps matches TRBD1 (6 bases). The germline V gene has CDR1 MNHEY and CDR2 SMNVEV (reference sequence). The CDR3 loop spans 17 amino acids. Trimming stripped 2 bases from V and 3 bases from J, with 19 bases between.

The sample holds many counts of this clonotype. This chain joins TRBV20-1 and TRBJ1-1; 9 positions agree with TRBD1. Germline V gene data show CDR1 as DFQATT and CDR2 as SNEGSKA (reference sequence). The CDR3 sequence is 15 residues long. V lost 5 bases to trimming and J lost 1 base; unmatched junction nucleotides: 8. The CDR3 DNA is TGCAGTGCTCTCCGGGACAGGGCGGCGAACACTGAAGCTTTCTTT. Its translation is CSALRDRAANTEAFF.

The table lists this clonotype with many counts. The rearrangement joins TRBV20-1 to TRBJ1-6; D gene ambiguous. V was pared by 0 bases and J by 5 bases, with 11 bases between. Germline CDR1 reads DFQATT; CDR2 reads SNEGSKA (reference sequence). There are 15 residues in the CDR3. The CDR3 sequence is CSARDTRLDNSPLHF. The CDR3 nucleotides read TGCAGTGCTAGAGATACGCGGTTGGATAATTCACCCCTCCACTTT.

In regard to this clonotype: This may stem from a read error, because a much larger clone lies one nucleotide away. The genes are TRBV6-2 or TRBV6-3 and TRBJ2-3, with 8 bases matching TRBD2. The germline V gene has CDR1 MNHEY and CDR2 SVGEGT. Losses at the gene ends were 5 bases for V and 0 bases for J; bases not matched to a gene: 10. The CDR3 length is 17 residues. The CDR3 nucleotides read TGTGCCAGCAGTCTCCTCGGGACTAGGGGAAGCACAGATACGCAGTATTTT. Amino acids: CASSLLGTRGSTDTQYF.

This clonotype appeared many times. The J gene is TRBJ1-5, the V gene TRBV27; D gene uncertain. CDR3 length equals 15 residues. Trimming cost V 3 bases and J 4 bases, with 13 bases left between them. Germline values: CDR1 MNHEY, CDR2 SMNVEV (reference sequence). CDR3 region: CASSFQYNGNQPQHF. In DNA, the CDR3 is TGTGCCAGCAGTTTTCAGTATAACGGGAATCAGCCCCAGCATTTT.

This clonotype occurred many times. The genes are TRBV6-2 or TRBV6-3 and TRBJ2-1; 8 bases map to TRBD2. The trim removed 6 bases at V and 7 bases at J, leaving 14 bases unmatched. The germline gives CDR1 MNHEY, CDR2 SVGEGT. The CDR3 contains 16 residues. CDR3 nucleotides: TGTGCCAGCAGCCTAGTCTACGGGAGGGCCTGGAATGAGCAGTTCTTC. It is translated as CASSLVYGRAWNEQFF.

This clonotype has a single count. The chain has TRBV6-4 and TRBJ1-2, with TRBD1 identical over 8 bases. Per germline, CDR1 MRHNA and CDR2 SNTAGT. The CDR3 has 16 residues. V was clipped by 0 bases and J by 6 bases; unmatched bases: 9. The CDR3 DNA reads TGTGCCAGCAGTGACTCACCTCCAGGGGGCTATAATGGCTACACCTTC. Its translation is CASSDSPPGGYNGYTF.

J is TRBJ1-1 and V is TRBV9; TRBD1 matches at 7 bases. Germline V gives CDR1 SGDLS, CDR2 YYNGEE. The CDR3 sequence is 13 residues long. The ends lost 2 bases at V and 3 bases at J; junction bases unmatched: 1. Written as DNA, the CDR3 is TGTGCCAGCAGCGTCGGGACAGACACTGAAGCTTTCTTT. Residues: CASSVGTDTEAFF.

The sample holds a few counts of this clonotype. The chain links TRBV7-2 to TRBJ2-5; tentative D call: TRBD1 (6 bases). Germline V gene sequence: CDR1 SGHTA, CDR2 FQGNSA. Trimming stripped 5 bases from V and 0 bases from J, with 7 bases between. This CDR3 has 13 residues. Here the CDR3 reads CASSRDNQETQYF. CDR3 bases: TGTGCCAGCAGCCGGGACAACCAAGAGACCCAGTACTTC.

This clonotype occurred many times. This chain links TRBV6-2 or TRBV6-3 with TRBJ2-2, with D perhaps matching TRBD1 (6 bases). The germline gives CDR1 MNHEY, CDR2 SVGEGT. The CDR3 covers 13 residues. Trimming pared 6 bases from V and 5 bases from J, leaving 10 bases between. The CDR3 here is CASRPQGTGELFF. DNA for the CDR3: TGTGCCAGCAGACCGCAGGGGACCGGGGAGCTGTTTTTT.

This clonotype was detected ten times or more. This chain uses TRBV6-1 with TRBJ2-7; TRBD2 agrees at 7 bases. J was trimmed by 0 bases and V by 7 bases; bases with no gene match: 3. The germline gives CDR1 MNHNS, CDR2 SASEGT. CDR3 length equals 13 residues. Here the CDR3 DNA reads TGTGCCAGCAACGGGAGGAGCTCCTACGAGCAGTACTTC. Translation gives CASNGRSSYEQYF.

V gene TRBV20-1 combines with J gene TRBJ1-2; D is unclear. The CDR3 has 11 residues. Germline loops: CDR1 DFQATT, CDR2 SNEGSKA (reference sequence). Trimming took off 3 bases at V and 4 bases at J, with 6 bases between the two ends. CDR3 amino acids: CSARDVYGYTF. The CDR3 region has the DNA TGCAGTGCTAGGGACGTCTATGGCTACACCTTC.

This clonotype was seen ten or more times. V gene TRBV2 combines with J gene TRBJ2-3; D might be TRBD2 (6 bases). The CDR3 length is 14 residues. V gave up 4 bases and J gave up 0 bases, with 8 bases separating them. CDR1 SNHLY and CDR2 FYNNEI come from the germline V gene. The CDR3 is CASSVLASTDTQYF. As DNA, the CDR3 is TGTGCCAGCAGTGTACTAGCAAGCACAGATACGCAGTATTTT.

This clonotype was counted many times. The chain employs TRBV12-3 or TRBV12-4 and TRBJ1-1; no definite D call. The V gene lost 7 bases and the J gene lost 8 bases, with 14 bases spanning the gap. The length of the CDR3 is 12 residues. CDR3 protein: CASTGSLTEAFF. The DNA of the CDR3 is TGTGCCAGCACCGGGTCCCTTACCGAAGCTTTCTTT.

This clonotype was found a few times. A read error is possible here, since a much larger clone lies one base away. The chain links TRBV12-5 to TRBJ2-1; possible D gene TRBD2, 6 bases. Germline V gene sequence: CDR1 LGHNT, CDR2 FRNRAP. This CDR3 region has 13 residues. CDR3 region: CASGLDRGNEQLF. CDR3 sequence (DNA): TGTGCTAGTGGTTTGGATCGGGGGAATGAGCAGCTCTTC. The full variable domain, rest sourced from reference TRBV12-5 and TRBJ2-1, is DARVTQTPRHKVTEMGQEVTMRCQPILGHNTVFWYRQTMMQGLELLAYFRNRAPLDDSGMPKDRFSAEMPDATLATLKIQPSEPRDSAVYFCASGLDRGNEQLFGPGTRLTVL.

The chain recombines TRBV5-1 with TRBJ1-4; weak D call: TRBD1 (5 bases). This CDR3 comprises 13 residues. CDR1 is SGHRS and CDR2 is YFSETQ in the germline V gene. Trimming cost V 5 bases and J 6 bases, with 11 bases left between them. The CDR3 DNA sequence: TGCGCCAGCAGACTGGTGGGGGATGAAAAACTGTTTTTT. This encodes CASRLVGDEKLFF.

Ten or more counts support this clonotype. The rearrangement uses TRBV2 and TRBJ1-1, with no clear D. V lost 3 bases to trimming and J lost 7 bases, with 15 bases between them. This CDR3 has 14 amino acids. Germline V gives CDR1 SNHLY, CDR2 FYNNEI. The CDR3 region is CASSETRAQIEAFF. CDR3 in DNA: TGTGCCAGCAGTGAGACGAGGGCCCAAATTGAAGCTTTCTTT.

This clonotype was counted many times. The V and J genes are TRBV28 and TRBJ2-7, with D uncertain. The CDR3 consists of 12 residues. Germline V gives CDR1 MDHEN, CDR2 SYDVKM. Trimming took 5 bases from V and 2 from J, leaving 7 bases between them. The CDR3 DNA reads as TGTGCCAGCAGTCGACACCCCTACGAGCAGTACTTC. Its translation: CASSRHPYEQYF. Looking up the rest from reference TRBV28 and TRBJ2-7 gives the full variable domain: DVKVTQSSRYLVKRTGEKVFLECVQDMDHENMFWYRQDPGLGLRLIYFSYDVKMKEKGDIPEGYSVSREKKERFSLILESASTNQTSMYLCASSRHPYEQYFGPGTRLTVT.

There are a few counts of this clonotype. The genes are TRBV27 and TRBJ2-2, with TRBD2 matching over 8 bases. The CDR3 length is 14 residues. CDR1 is MNHEY, CDR2 SMNVEV, per germline (reference sequence). V shed 8 bases, J shed 4 bases, and the junction held 6 bases outside the gene matches. The CDR3 spells CASRAGGSTGELFF. The CDR3 nucleotides read TGTGCCAGCCGTGCGGGAGGCAGCACCGGGGAGCTGTTTTTT.

This clonotype was recorded many times. The chain is built from TRBV7-2 and TRBJ1-1; the D is unclear. The CDR3 covers 13 residues. Deletions cut 3 bases from V and 1 base from J, with 6 bases between. Per germline, CDR1 SGHTA and CDR2 FQGNSA. The CDR3 protein is CASSFSPNTEAFF. The CDR3, as DNA: TGTGCCAGCAGCTTTAGTCCGAACACTGAAGCTTTCTTT.

The gene calls are TRBV12-3 or TRBV12-4 and TRBJ2-3; TRBD2 might be the D (6 bases). The V gene lost 6 bases and the J gene lost 0 bases, with 10 bases spanning the gap. The CDR3 runs 14 residues. In DNA, the CDR3 is TGTGCCAGCAGCGGGACTCTAAGCACAGATACGCAGTATTTT. Amino acid sequence: CASSGTLSTDTQYF.

This clonotype was recorded a few times. This chain links TRBV19 with TRBJ1-2; TRBD1 is a possible D gene (6 bases). CDR1 and CDR2 from the germline V gene are LNHDA and SQIVND (reference sequence). The CDR3 spans 14 residues. V lost 7 bases, J lost 4 bases, and 16 bases lay in between. Written as DNA, the CDR3 is TGTGCCAGTAAAAGGGGGGCGGCCGGCTATGGCTACACCTTC. It is translated as CASKRGAAGYGYTF.

Ten or more counts support this clonotype. V gene TRBV27 combines with J gene TRBJ1-2; D gene ambiguous. The length of the CDR3 is 14 residues. From germline, CDR1 is MNHEY and CDR2 SMNVEV (reference sequence). Trimming removed 5 bases from V and 8 bases from J, with 18 bases in between. The CDR3 spells CASSPSPRVGGYTF. The CDR3 bases are TGTGCCAGCAGTCCCTCCCCGAGGGTCGGGGGCTACACCTTC.